The clone carrying this T cell receptor (beta chain) has only a few counts. The data derive from a study of early T cells in non-severe SARS-CoV-2 infection. Looking at the study overall: Unsorted whole blood bulk RNA was sequenced, with unpaired chains.

V lost 0 bases to trimming and J lost 0 bases, with 5 bases between them. CDR1 is GTSNPN, CDR2 SVGIG, per germline (reference sequence). There are 14 residues in the CDR3. Unique molecular identifiers were attached to individual cDNA molecules. TCRdb used MiXCR to reprocess the 5' RACE reads, holding one entry per CDR3 protein. The sample yields 43,000 or so distinct CDR3 sequences, around 7.8% seen once. The sequenced sample consisted of whole blood. The chain is built from TRBV30 and TRBJ2-2; D remains unclear. The receptor was isolated from an adult who was a healthcare worker with PCR-confirmed SARS-CoV-2 infection or an uninfected control (not recorded which). The CDR3 nucleotides are TGTGCCTGGAGTGTAGGGCCGAACACCGGGGAGCTGTTTTTT. Translating it yields CAWSVGPNTGELFF.